The next 6 T cell receptor beta chains were all read from a single sample in a study of T cell repertoires in cytomegalovirus infection. No cognate antigen is known for these TCRs. Via MiXCR, TCRdb re-called the reads, giving one row per CDR3 protein. This table has some 350,000 distinct CDR3 sequences, approximately 32% appearing once. The sample in question was cultured PBMCs, obtained from culture after CMV antigen stimulation. Receptor source: a human donor in good health (CMV status not recorded). Some clones in this sample may be carry-over from other donors' samples.

V usage is TRBV11-1 and J usage is TRBJ2-7, with D maybe TRBD2 (5 bases). CDR3 size: 15 residues. The V end lost 5 bases, the J end lost 1 base, and 15 bases lay between the germline ends. Germline CDR1 reads SGHAT; CDR2 reads FQDESV (reference sequence). The CDR3, as DNA: TGTGCCAGCAGCCAAGAGGGTCGACATTCCTACGAGCAGTACTTC. It is translated as CASSQEGRHSYEQYF.

The J gene is TRBJ2-1, the V gene TRBV10-2; D gene uncertain. Looked up from germline, CDR1 is WSHSY and CDR2 is SAAADI. Trimming cost V 3 bases and J 0 bases, with 9 bases left between them. This CDR3 region has 15 residues. The CDR3 DNA is TGCGCCAGCAGTGAAATGGGAAGCTCCTACAATGAGCAGTTCTTC. Its protein is CASSEMGSSYNEQFF.

This clonotype was seen a handful of times. The gene calls are TRBV7-9 and TRBJ2-7; possible D gene TRBD1, 6 bases. Trimming pared 4 bases from V and 2 bases from J, leaving 18 bases between. CDR1 is SEHNR and CDR2 is FQNEAQ in the germline V gene (reference sequence). This CDR3 comprises 16 residues. CDR3: CASSSYRQEGTYEQYF. The DNA for the CDR3 is TGTGCCAGCAGCTCCTACCGACAGGAAGGGACCTACGAGCAGTACTTC.

V is TRBV7-9 and J is TRBJ1-3; no reliable D call. V lost 7 bases and J 0 bases, leaving 13 bases between the germline ends. Germline V gene data show CDR1 as SEHNR and CDR2 as FQNEAQ (reference sequence). This CDR3 contains 15 residues. The CDR3 region has the DNA TGTGCCAGCACCCTAGCCGGGGTCTCTGGAAACACCATATATTTT. Its translation is CASTLAGVSGNTIYF.

This clonotype was seen a handful of times. The V gene is TRBV11-2, the J gene TRBJ1-1; no clear D. Germline V gene data show CDR1 as SGHAT and CDR2 as FQNNGV. The CDR3 length is 12 residues. The ends were cut back, 5 bases at V and 8 bases at J, with 12 bases in the middle. This chain's CDR3 is CASSPRAKEAFF. The CDR3 region has the DNA TGTGCCAGCAGCCCGCGGGCTAAAGAAGCTTTCTTT.

This clonotype showed up just a few times. The gene calls are TRBV5-4 and TRBJ2-2; D gene ambiguous. V was cut by 0 bases and J by 1 base, with 4 bases left in between. The germline V gene has CDR1 SGHNT and CDR2 YYREEE (reference sequence). The CDR3 contains 14 residues. CDR3 nucleotide sequence: TGTGCCAGCAGCTTGGGGTGGAACACCGGGGAGCTGTTTTTT. Amino acids: CASSLGWNTGELFF.